Sequencing of this TCR beta chain was carried out in a study of blood T cells in healthy people across ages. Germline loops: CDR1 DFQATT, CDR2 SNEGSKA (reference sequence). The CDR3 length is 13 residues. For the second PCR, which ran for roughly 6 to 11 cycles, a sample-barcoded 5' primer and a J-beta primer mix were used. Each CDR3 protein gets one entry after TCRdb re-called the 5' RACE reads with MiXCR. The sample includes around 1,500,000 distinct CDR3 sequences, approximately 28% of them seen just once. On this clonotype: This clone may be a read error of a much larger clone one base away.

This chain links TRBV20-1 with TRBJ2-4, with 7 bases identical to TRBD2. Judging by the DNA end, TRBJ2-7 fits better; the J call may be wrong. The clonotype comes from a woman aged 25-40 years in good health. Sequences were obtained from blood. In nucleotides, the CDR3 is TGCAGTGCCAGACTAGCTGGGGCGCGCGAGCAGTACTTC. This sequence encodes CSARLAGAREQYF.